This TCR beta chain appears in the sequencing data of a study of cytomegalovirus exposure and HLA in healthy donors. V shed 0 bases and J shed 4 bases, with 16 bases lying between them. This CDR3 spans 17 amino acids. Germline loops: CDR1 SEHNR, CDR2 FQNEAQ (reference sequence). PCR primers comprised 60 Vbeta and 13 Jbeta primers. Method: immunoSEQ multiplex PCR; TCRdb's copy keeps in-frame clones and lacks some. The sample lists roughly 150,000 clones; 65% to 85% were seen once. The V gene is TRBV7-9, the J gene TRBJ2-1, with D uncertain. Sequenced material: PBMCs. The clonotype originates from a male donor in good health and CMV-seronegative. CDR3 amino acids: CASSLAVTPGYYNEQFF. The CDR3 DNA follows: TGTGCCAGCAGCTTAGCGGTTACCCCAGGCTATTACAATGAGCAGTTCTTC.